The sequence of this T cell receptor beta chain was determined in a study of cytomegalovirus exposure and HLA in healthy donors. Study-wide results and caveats: The classifier reportedly diagnosed cytomegalovirus status with high specificity and sensitivity. Previous analysis showed most TCR beta V segments were productive about 87% or about 30% of the time. Generally TCR sequences proved uncommon, though certain public TCRs appeared in numerous donors. One variant, a missense change in DCLRE1C, was linked in a later analysis to TCR beta V- and J-gene trimming.

V was clipped by 5 bases and J by 12 bases, with 17 bases between them. The germline V gene has CDR1 SEHNR and CDR2 FQNEAQ (reference sequence). The CDR3 consists of 13 residues. Regarding this clone: What it binds is not known.

60 Vbeta and 13 Jbeta primers were used in PCR. Measured with immunoSEQ multiplex PCR; TCRdb has only the in-frame clones, and not every one. The sample contains about 190,000 clones, roughly 83% of which appear only once. The receptor was derived from a boy younger than 18 in good health and CMV-seronegative. The V call is TRBV7-9, the J call TRBJ2-1; tentatively, D is TRBD1 (6 bases). Sequenced material: PBMCs. CDR3 protein: CASSPPTGRGQFF. In DNA form, the CDR3 reads TGTGCCAGCAGCCCCCCTACGGGCAGGGGGCAGTTCTTC.